This T cell receptor (beta chain) was identified during a study of identical twins. The CDR3 length is 14 residues. Germline CDR1 DFQATT, CDR2 SNEGSKA (reference sequence). Losses at the gene ends were 0 bases for V and 9 bases for J; bases not matched to a gene: 5. This clonotype came up many times. No antigen is known for it. TCRdb reprocessed the 5' RACE reads via MiXCR and lists one record per CDR3 protein. The top ten clones hold 5.1% of a sample with fewer than 250,000 distinct CDR3 sequences, less than 9.5% of them seen once. General observations from the study: The abundant beta clonotypes from cord blood had fewer insertions, and memory repertoires had none of this. Possibly, invariant MAIT and iNKT cells partly confounded zero-insertion analyses.

This sequence originates from a woman younger than 30 in good health. This sequence joins TRBV20-1 and TRBJ2-1; 10 bases agree with TRBD1. Sequenced material: memory (CD45RO+) T cells sorted from blood. The CDR3 sequence: CSARDLTGGGEQFF. CDR3 in DNA: TGCAGTGCTAGAGATTTGACAGGGGGCGGTGAGCAGTTCTTC.